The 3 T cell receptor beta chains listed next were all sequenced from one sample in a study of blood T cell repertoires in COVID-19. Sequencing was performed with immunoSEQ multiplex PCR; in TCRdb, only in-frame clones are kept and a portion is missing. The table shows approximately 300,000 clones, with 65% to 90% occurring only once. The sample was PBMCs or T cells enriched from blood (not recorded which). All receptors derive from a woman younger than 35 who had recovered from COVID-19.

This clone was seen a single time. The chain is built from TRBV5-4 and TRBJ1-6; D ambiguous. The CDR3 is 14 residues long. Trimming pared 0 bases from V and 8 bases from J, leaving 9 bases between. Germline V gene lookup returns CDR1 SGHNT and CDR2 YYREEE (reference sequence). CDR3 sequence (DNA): TGTGCCAGCAGCTTGGAACTCGTCGATTCACCCCTCCACTTT. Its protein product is CASSLELVDSPLHF.

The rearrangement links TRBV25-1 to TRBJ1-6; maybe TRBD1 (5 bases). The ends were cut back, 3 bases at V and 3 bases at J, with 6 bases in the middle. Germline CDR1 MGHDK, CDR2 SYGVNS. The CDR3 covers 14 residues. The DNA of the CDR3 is TGTGCCAGCAGTGAGCAGGGCTATAATTCACCCCTCCACTTT. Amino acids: CASSEQGYNSPLHF.

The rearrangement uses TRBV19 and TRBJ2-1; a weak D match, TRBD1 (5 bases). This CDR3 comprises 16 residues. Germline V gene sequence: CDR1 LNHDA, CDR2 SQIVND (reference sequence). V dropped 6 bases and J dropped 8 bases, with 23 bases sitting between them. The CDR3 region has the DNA TGTGCCAGTAGCCCCTTAAGGGGTAGTCTGTACGATGAGCAGTTCTTC. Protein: CASSPLRGSLYDEQFF.